The present entry profiles one T cell receptor (beta chain) with its context. What it binds is not known. The CDR3 is made up of 18 amino acids. CDR1 and CDR2 (germline): SGHDN, FVKESK. The V gene lost 0 bases and the J gene lost 1 base, with 15 bases spanning the gap. Produced via immunoSEQ multiplex PCR; TCRdb's table is partial and in-frame only. The sample carries approximately 210,000 clones, approximately 86% recorded once. This specimen belongs to a study of cytomegalovirus exposure and HLA in healthy donors. Points from the study as a whole: Some TCR beta chains (164 of them) were listed as cytomegalovirus-associated. In vitro work confirmed that three CMV-associated chains recognize CMV antigens.

Sequencing input: PBMCs. This sequence originates from a woman between 18 and 29 years old in good health and CMV-seronegative. The rearrangement joins TRBV14 to TRBJ2-2, with a weak D call TRBD2 (5 bases). As DNA, the CDR3 is TGTGCCAGCAGCCAAGATTTTTGGGCCAGCGGGAACACCGGGGAGCTGTTTTTT. Protein: CASSQDFWASGNTGELFF.